Below are 27 T cell receptor beta chains sequenced from a single sample in a study of T cell repertoires in cytomegalovirus infection. TCRdb redid the calling of the reads with MiXCR, one entry per CDR3 protein. The repertoire holds about 770,000 distinct CDR3 sequences, with just under 30% as singletons. These receptors are not linked to any known antigen. The input for sequencing was cultured CD8+ T cells from PBMCs, taken from culture after CMV antigen stimulation. The receptors here all came from a human donor in good health (CMV status not recorded). Some clones in this sample may be carry-over from other donors' samples.

This clonotype occurred many times. The chain links TRBV29-1 to TRBJ1-1; 9 nucleotides line up with TRBD1. The V gene's germline CDR1 is SQVTM and CDR2 ANQGSEA. Trimming at V came to 4 bases and at J to 6 bases, leaving 3 bases not matched to a gene. This CDR3 comprises 12 residues. The CDR3 DNA follows: TGCAGCGTTGGACAGGGGGGCGCTGAAGCTTTCTTT. Its translation: CSVGQGGAEAFF.

This chain links TRBV7-9 with TRBJ2-7; 7 positions agree with TRBD1. Germline CDR1 SEHNR, CDR2 FQNEAQ (reference sequence). V lost 4 bases and J lost 3; bases outside the gene matches: 6. The CDR3 has 14 amino acids. DNA for the CDR3: TGTGCCAGCAGCTCGGGACAGAGGGACTACGAGCAGTACTTC. Translation: CASSSGQRDYEQYF.

The CDR3 region has the DNA TGTGCCAGCAGTCCCGTGAGGAGTTATCAGCCCCAGCATTTT. This translates into CASSPVRSYQPQHF. The rearrangement links TRBV27 to TRBJ1-5, with D unclear. This CDR3 has 14 residues. Deletions cut 5 bases from V and 5 bases from J, with 13 bases between. Germline V gene sequence: CDR1 MNHEY, CDR2 SMNVEV (reference sequence).

This clonotype was seen repeatedly, ten times or more. The genes are TRBV7-2 and TRBJ2-1; possibly TRBD1 for D (6 bases). Deletions cut 4 bases from V and 2 bases from J, with 12 bases between. The CDR3 is 15 residues long. The germline CDR1 and CDR2 sequences are SGHTA and FQGNSA. The CDR3 region is CASSSTGSPYNEQFF. The CDR3 DNA is TGTGCCAGCAGCTCGACAGGTTCTCCCTACAATGAGCAGTTCTTC.

This clonotype was observed at least ten times. The rearrangement uses TRBV12-3 or TRBV12-4 and TRBJ2-7, with a tentative D call TRBD1 (5 bases). The length of the CDR3 is 13 residues. V was shortened by 3 bases and J by 3 bases, with 9 bases between the two germline ends. The CDR3 sequence is CASSFSGIYEQYV. In DNA form, the CDR3 reads TGTGCCAGCAGTTTCTCAGGGATCTACGAGCAGTACGTC.

The rearrangement links TRBV7-9 to TRBJ2-5; unclear D gene. CDR3 length: 14 amino acids. V lost 5 bases and J lost 0, with 10 bases in between. Per the germline V gene, CDR1 is SEHNR and CDR2 is FQNEAQ (reference sequence). CDR3 DNA sequence: TGTGCCAGCAGCACCACCCGGGACCAAGAGACCCAGTACTTC. It yields the protein CASSTTRDQETQYF.

V gene TRBV15 combines with J gene TRBJ2-1; D is uncertain. The V gene lost 3 bases and the J gene lost 4 bases, with 19 bases spanning the gap. Germline lookup yields CDR1 LNHNV and CDR2 YYDKDF (reference sequence). The CDR3 length is 17 residues. CDR3 in amino acids: CATSSPHRGRVYNEQFF. CDR3 bases: TGTGCCACCAGCAGTCCCCACCGAGGACGGGTATACAATGAGCAGTTCTTC.

This clonotype was seen a handful of times. This chain joins TRBV6-2 or TRBV6-3 and TRBJ1-1; tentatively, D is TRBD1 (5 bases). Per the germline V gene, CDR1 is MNHEY and CDR2 is SVGEGT. The CDR3 runs to 13 residues. The ends were cut back, 6 bases at V and 6 bases at J, with 14 bases in the middle. CDR3 sequence reads: CASSHGTTSEAFF. The CDR3 DNA sequence: TGTGCCAGCAGCCACGGGACCACCTCTGAAGCTTTCTTT.

This sequence joins TRBV6-5 and TRBJ2-5, with no clear D. Germline CDR1 reads MNHEY; CDR2 reads SVGAGI. The CDR3 is 14 residues long. V was clipped by 0 bases and J by 2 bases, with 7 bases between them. CDR3 loop: CASSYSGQQETQYF. CDR3 coding DNA: TGTGCCAGCAGTTACTCCGGCCAGCAAGAGACCCAGTACTTC.

This clonotype was seen at least ten times. This chain connects TRBV7-9 to TRBJ1-2; D remains unclear. This CDR3 region has 15 residues. V was pared by 1 base and J by 4 bases, with 13 bases between. CDR1 is SEHNR and CDR2 is FQNEAQ in the germline V gene (reference sequence). CDR3 coding DNA: TGTGCCAGCAGCTTAGATGGGGAAAGGACCTATGGCTACACCTTC. Its translation is CASSLDGERTYGYTF.

This clonotype has only a few counts. V and J are TRBV5-8 and TRBJ1-5, with no clear D. The CDR3 contains 16 residues. The V and J ends lost 0 bases and 0 bases respectively, with 10 bases between them. Germline CDR1 SGHTS, CDR2 YDEGEE. Here the CDR3 DNA reads TGTGCCAGCAGCTTGGATGGCGGGGTTAGCAATCAGCCCCAGCATTTT. This gives the protein CASSLDGGVSNQPQHF.

This clonotype was counted only a few times. The genes are TRBV13 and TRBJ2-7; the match to TRBD2 covers 9 bases. This CDR3 is 16 amino acids long. Germline values: CDR1 PRHDT, CDR2 FYEKMQ (reference sequence). J lost 0 bases, V lost 5 bases, and 8 bases had no gene match. CDR3 in DNA: TGTGCCAGCAGCGGAATAGCGGGGGAGAGCTCCTACGAGCAGTACTTC. Protein sequence: CASSGIAGESSYEQYF.

This clonotype has just a few counts. The chain is built from TRBV7-2 and TRBJ2-3; tentatively, D is TRBD1 or TRBD2 (5 bases each). The germline V and J ends were trimmed by 3 bases and 0 bases, with 7 bases remaining between them. This CDR3 spans 14 amino acids. Germline CDR1 reads SGHTA; CDR2 reads FQGNSA. The CDR3 DNA sequence: TGTGCCAGCAGCTTCGAGGGGAGCACAGATACGCAGTATTTT. The encoded protein is CASSFEGSTDTQYF.

This clonotype was counted at least ten times. V gene TRBV12-3 or TRBV12-4 combines with J gene TRBJ1-1; a weak D match, TRBD1 (6 bases). V was pared by 5 bases and J by 1 base, with 11 bases between. The CDR3 extends over 14 amino acids. The CDR3 DNA is TGTGCCAGCAGTCAGGGACACCGGAACACTGAAGCTTTCTTT. Its translation is CASSQGHRNTEAFF.

This clonotype was counted between two and nine times. At one end, the junction sequence differs from germline, possibly due to a read error. The V call is TRBV7-7, the J call TRBJ2-7, with TRBD1 matching over 8 bases. Germline values: CDR1 SSHAT, CDR2 FNYEAQ (reference sequence). The CDR3 runs to 14 residues. The DNA of the CDR3 is TGTGCTAGCAGCTTAGACCAGGGGGCGGGCGAGCAGTACTTC. This codes for CASSLDQGAGEQYF.

The gene calls are TRBV6-2 or TRBV6-3 and TRBJ2-3, with D uncertain. The CDR3 runs to 15 residues. V lost 6 bases and J 2 bases, leaving 15 bases between the germline ends. Per germline, CDR1 MNHEY and CDR2 SVGEGT. CDR3 residues: CASSPEYPSTDTQYF. As DNA, the CDR3 is TGTGCCAGCAGCCCCGAATACCCTTCCACAGATACGCAGTATTTT.

There are a few counts of this clonotype. The genes are TRBV7-9 and TRBJ2-5; D is possibly TRBD2 (6 bases). The V and J ends lost 3 bases and 5 bases respectively, with 13 bases between them. The CDR3 covers 14 residues. Germline-derived CDR1 and CDR2 are SEHNR and FQNEAQ (reference sequence). DNA for the CDR3: TGTGCCAGCAGCTTGGGGGGTTCCGAGGAGACCCAGTACTTC. Its protein product is CASSLGGSEETQYF.

This clonotype was recorded only once. J is TRBJ1-2 and V is TRBV14; 12 bases match TRBD1. Germline trimming cut 5 bases from V and 8 bases from J; bases unmatched to any gene: 24. Germline V CDR1 and CDR2: SGHDN, FVKESK. This CDR3 region has 20 residues. Here the CDR3 reads CASSSRPGTGGGSDHRGYTF. In DNA, the CDR3 is TGTGCCAGCAGCTCCCGTCCCGGGACAGGGGGCGGAAGCGACCATCGAGGCTACACCTTC.

This clonotype has more than one count but fewer than ten. The chain couples TRBV28 to TRBJ2-3; 9 bases align to TRBD1. Per the germline V gene, CDR1 is MDHEN and CDR2 is SYDVKM. J was trimmed by 2 bases and V by 7 bases; bases with no gene match: 10. This CDR3 has 16 amino acids. Here the CDR3 DNA reads TGTGCCAGCAACGAAGCCGGGACAGGGTACACAGATACGCAGTATTTT. Amino acids: CASNEAGTGYTDTQYF.

V and J are TRBV7-6 and TRBJ1-1; D perhaps matches TRBD1 (5 bases). V dropped 5 bases and J dropped 1 base, with 14 bases sitting between them. CDR1 is SGHVS and CDR2 is FNYEAQ in the germline V gene. CDR3 length equals 15 residues. DNA for the CDR3: TGTGCCAGCAGCCTAAGTCGGGGGTCGAACACTGAAGCTTTCTTT. This translates into CASSLSRGSNTEAFF.

The rearrangement joins TRBV5-4 to TRBJ2-1, with D unresolved. The CDR3 spans 15 residues. Germline values: CDR1 SGHNT, CDR2 YYREEE (reference sequence). V shed 6 bases and J shed 1 base, with 14 bases lying between them. The CDR3 DNA sequence: TGTGCCAGCACCTCGGGCGCGAGATCCTACAATGAGCAGTTCTTC. The encoded protein is CASTSGARSYNEQFF.

Only a few counts were recorded for this clonotype. The chain uses TRBV6-5 and TRBJ2-7; 10 positions agree with TRBD2. V lost 2 bases, J lost 1 base, and 14 bases stayed unmatched. Per the germline V gene, CDR1 is MNHEY and CDR2 is SVGAGI. This CDR3 comprises 19 residues. The CDR3 reads CASSYNGGASGGDSYEQYV. The CDR3 DNA follows: TGTGCCAGCAGTTACAACGGGGGTGCTAGCGGGGGTGATTCCTACGAGCAGTACGTC.

The table lists this clonotype with a count of one. The rearrangement uses TRBV2 and TRBJ2-1; TRBD2 aligns across 9 bases. The V segment lost 7 bases and the J segment 6 bases; nucleotides outside the gene matches: 10. Germline V gives CDR1 SNHLY, CDR2 FYNNEI. The CDR3 consists of 15 residues. The CDR3 loop is CASTDQAGGPNEQFF. CDR3 in DNA: TGTGCCAGCACCGATCAAGCGGGGGGACCCAATGAGCAGTTCTTC.

This clonotype came up a few times. The V call is TRBV12-3 or TRBV12-4, the J call TRBJ1-2; tentatively, D is TRBD1 (5 bases). Trimming removed 5 bases from V and 5 bases from J, with 18 bases in between. CDR3 length: 15 residues. The CDR3 DNA sequence: TGTGCCAGCAGTCCCACGGATACCTGGGGGTATGGCTACACCTTC. Translated, it gives CASSPTDTWGYGYTF.

In its sample, this clonotype was seen a few times. Germline and junction disagree at one end, which may indicate a read error. The genes are TRBV7-6 and TRBJ2-1; the match to TRBD2 covers 7 bases. Germline loops: CDR1 SGHVS, CDR2 FNYEAQ. CDR3 size: 17 residues. The DNA of the CDR3 is TGTGCTAGCAGCCCAATACTCGGGCTAGCGGCCCACAATGAGCAGTTCTTC. Amino acids: CASSPILGLAAHNEQFF. Variable domain in full (rest from reference TRBV7-6 and TRBJ2-1): GAGVSQSPRYKVTKRGQDVALRCDPISGHVSLYWYRQALGQGPEFLTYFNYEAQQDKSGLPNDRFSAERPEGSISTLTIQRTEQRDSAMYRCASSPILGLAAHNEQFFGPGTRLTVL.

The CDR3 protein is CASSYMGGSHNEQFF. CDR3 DNA: TGTGCCAGCAGTTACATGGGGGGCTCTCACAATGAGCAGTTCTTC. This sequence joins TRBV6-1 and TRBJ2-1; D tentatively fits TRBD1 or TRBD2 (6 bases each). CDR1 is MNHNS, CDR2 SASEGT, per germline. Trimming shortened V by 5 bases and J by 5 bases, and 16 bases separated the two germline ends. The CDR3 is 15 amino acids.

This clonotype was picked up a small number of times. The chain combines TRBV7-8 with TRBJ2-1; D is uncertain. CDR1 and CDR2 (germline): SGHVS, FQNEAQ. Trimming took 5 bases from V and 13 from J, leaving 12 bases between them. The CDR3 consists of 11 residues. CDR3 protein: CASSPGRKQFF. The CDR3 DNA reads as TGTGCCAGCAGCCCAGGCCGGAAACAGTTCTTC.